Below, 15 T cell receptor beta chains from the same sample are listed, as sequenced in a study of radiation and T cells in renal cell carcinoma. TCRdb keeps only in-frame clones here, not all; method: immunoSEQ multiplex PCR. The profile shows about 130,000 clones, roughly four fifths of them singletons. Time point defined: blood 2 weeks post-SBRT. Sample treatment: 15 Gy SBRT to primary tumor, nephrectomy 4 weeks later. This sample comprised blood, obtained from a patient whose treatment included radiotherapy and nephrectomy. These receptors came from a man aged 50 to 60 with renal cell carcinoma.

V and J are TRBV4-3 and TRBJ1-1, with 8 bases aligning to TRBD1. Germline V lookup: CDR1 LGHNA, CDR2 YSLEER. The V gene end was trimmed by 1 base and the J gene end by 5 bases; junction bases not matched to a gene: 3. This CDR3 contains 14 residues. In DNA form, the CDR3 reads TGCGCCAGCAGCCAAGGCGACAGGGGAACTGAAGCTTTCTTT. Its protein is CASSQGDRGTEAFF.

By share of the sample, this clone is medium-sized. V usage is TRBV18 and J usage is TRBJ2-3; 7 bases align to TRBD1. J was trimmed by 6 bases and V by 6 bases; bases with no gene match: 12. CDR3 length equals 15 residues. Germline lookup yields CDR1 KGHSH and CDR2 LQKENI. CDR3 DNA sequence: TGTGCCAGCTCCGGGGCGACAGGGTCACAGGATACGCAGTATTTT. This sequence encodes CASSGATGSQDTQYF. Combining the CDR3 with reference TRBV18 and TRBJ2-3 gives the whole variable domain NAGVMQNPRHLVRRRGQEARLRCSPMKGHSHVYWYRQLPEEGLKFMVYLQKENIIDESGMPKERFSAEFPKEGPSILRIQQVVRGDSAAYFCASSGATGSQDTQYFGPGTRLTVL.

This clone was seen a single time. The V call is TRBV30, the J call TRBJ1-2; D might be TRBD1 (5 bases). The CDR3 runs to 17 residues. With 0 bases removed from V and 1 base from J, the gap between germline ends came to 18 bases. CDR1 is GTSNPN and CDR2 is SVGIG in the germline V gene (reference sequence). CDR3 in DNA: TGTGCCTGGAGTGTACAGGTCCGTGGCAGTTATAACTATGGCTACACCTTC. This translates into CAWSVQVRGSYNYGYTF. Based on the CDR3 plus reference TRBV30 and TRBJ1-2, the full variable domain is SQTIHQWPATLVQPVGSPLSLECTVEGTSNPNLYWYRQAAGRGLQLLFYSVGIGQISSEVPQNLSASRPQDRQFILSSKKLLLSDSGFYLCAWSVQVRGSYNYGYTFGSGTRLTVV.

V and J are TRBV4-1 and TRBJ1-5; no reliable D call. The germline V gene has CDR1 MGHRA and CDR2 YSYEKL. The CDR3 is 16 amino acids. V dropped 0 bases and J dropped 5 bases, with 14 bases sitting between them. The CDR3 spells CASSQDGTGPYQPQHF. The DNA of the CDR3 is TGCGCCAGCAGCCAAGACGGTACGGGTCCCTATCAGCCCCAGCATTTT.

The rearrangement uses TRBV6-4 and TRBJ2-7, with TRBD2 as a possible D gene (5 bases). Germline V gives CDR1 MRHNA, CDR2 SNTAGT. The CDR3 consists of 15 residues. V was shortened by 5 bases and J by 1 base, with 15 bases between the two germline ends. CDR3 DNA: TGTGCCAGCAGTTCTAATGGAGCGGAGTCCTACGAGCAGTACTTC. Its protein product is CASSSNGAESYEQYF.

The chain joins TRBV19 to TRBJ2-2; D is perhaps TRBD1 or TRBD2 (5 bases each). This CDR3 has 16 residues. The V gene lost 1 base and the J gene lost 6 bases, with 15 bases spanning the gap. Germline-derived CDR1 and CDR2 are LNHDA and SQIVND (reference sequence). The CDR3 bases are TGTGCCAGTAGTATAGCCATAGGGGACGTCGCCGGGGAGCTGTTTTTT. This sequence encodes CASSIAIGDVAGELFF.

The chain has TRBV4-1 and TRBJ2-3; the D gene is possibly TRBD2 (6 bases). Deletions cut 0 bases from V and 5 bases from J, with 9 bases between. From germline, CDR1 is MGHRA and CDR2 YSYEKL. The CDR3 has 14 residues. The CDR3 region has the DNA TGCGCCAGCAGCCAAGATGCGCGGGGAGATACGCAGTATTTT. Translating gives CASSQDARGDTQYF.

V and J are TRBV19 and TRBJ2-3; 8 positions agree with TRBD2. After removal of 1 base from V and 0 bases from J, the junction contained 6 bases not matched to a gene. CDR1 is LNHDA, CDR2 SQIVND, per germline (reference sequence). This CDR3 contains 17 residues. In DNA form, the CDR3 reads TGTGCCAGTAGTATAGGGATTAGCGGGACTAGCACAGATACGCAGTATTTT. Protein sequence: CASSIGISGTSTDTQYF.

The rearrangement joins TRBV15 to TRBJ2-7; D is perhaps TRBD1 (5 bases). CDR3 length equals 16 residues. With 0 bases removed from V and 1 base from J, the gap between germline ends came to 13 bases. The V gene's germline CDR1 is LNHNV and CDR2 YYDKDF (reference sequence). The CDR3 is CATSRESAGRSYEQYF. The CDR3 nucleotides read TGTGCCACCAGCAGAGAGTCGGCAGGGCGATCCTACGAGCAGTACTTC.

The genes are TRBV4-2 and TRBJ2-2, with TRBD2 matching 9 bases. V lost 4 bases to trimming and J lost 2 bases; unmatched junction nucleotides: 11. The CDR3 has 18 amino acids. Germline loops: CDR1 LGHNA, CDR2 YNFKEQ. The CDR3 region is CASSLKPKAGGNTGELFF. CDR3 nucleotides: TGTGCCAGCAGCCTTAAACCTAAAGCGGGAGGCAACACCGGGGAGCTGTTTTTT.

The rearrangement joins TRBV18 to TRBJ2-2, with 7 bases matching TRBD2. CDR1 and CDR2 from the germline V gene are KGHSH and LQKENI. With 6 bases clipped from V and 0 bases from J, the junction kept 4 bases outside the gene matches. CDR3 length: 15 residues. The CDR3 nucleotides read TGTGCCAGCTCCCCGGGACTAACGAACACCGGGGAGCTGTTTTTT. Protein product: CASSPGLTNTGELFF.

The chain carries TRBV7-9 and TRBJ1-1; D unclear. Trimming pared 5 bases from V and 6 bases from J, leaving 19 bases between. The germline gives CDR1 SEHNR, CDR2 FQNEAQ (reference sequence). The CDR3 consists of 15 residues. The CDR3, as DNA: TGTGCCAGCAGCGGATGGGTTCTCGGCGAGGCTGAAGCTTTCTTT. It specifies CASSGWVLGEAEAFF.

The V and J genes are TRBV5-6 and TRBJ2-5; D gene unclear. Germline V lookup: CDR1 SGHDT, CDR2 YYEEEE. The CDR3 consists of 16 residues. With 3 bases removed from V and 1 base from J, the gap between germline ends came to 16 bases. The CDR3 nucleotides read TGTGCCAGCAGCTCCAGAGAATCGATCCCCCAAGAGACCCAGTACTTC. Translation: CASSSRESIPQETQYF.

This chain joins TRBV4-3 and TRBJ2-1, with 13 bases identical to TRBD2. This CDR3 has 18 amino acids. Germline-derived CDR1 and CDR2 are LGHNA and YSLEER. The trim removed 0 bases at V and 9 bases at J, leaving 11 bases unmatched. CDR3 residues: CASSQDSGRLAGGGEQFF. The CDR3 region has the DNA TGCGCCAGCAGCCAAGACAGCGGACGACTAGCGGGGGGCGGTGAGCAGTTCTTC.

The chain combines TRBV9 with TRBJ2-7; 10 bases are shared with TRBD2. CDR1 is SGDLS and CDR2 is YYNGEE in the germline V gene. This CDR3 is built from 18 residues. The V and J ends lost 0 bases and 4 bases, in that order; junction bases with no gene match: 13. CDR3 bases: TGTGCCAGCAGCGTAGGCGTAGGAGGACTAGCGGTTTCTTACGAGCAGTACTTC. Translating it yields CASSVGVGGLAVSYEQYF.